This is a list of T cell receptor beta chains from one sample in a study of cytomegalovirus exposure and HLA in healthy donors. Measured with immunoSEQ multiplex PCR; TCRdb has only the in-frame clones, and not every one. Here the sample spans more than 150,000 clones, roughly 87% being singletons. The sample consisted of PBMCs. The source of these receptors is a man in his forties in good health and CMV-seronegative. Both conserved end residues are part of each CDR3. D genes are given only for firm matches. Size tells how often a clone was seen (once, few, many) or the class of an expanded clone, and some rows leave it out.

TRBJ2-2,TRBD1,-,TRBV6-1,TGTGCCAGCACAGGGGGCGGGGAAGTCACCGGGGAGCTGTTTTTT,CASTGGGEVTGELFF
TRBJ2-2,-,-,TRBV6-5,TGTGCCAGCGCGGCCCCAGCTACCGGGGAGCTGTTTTTT,CASAAPATGELFF
TRBJ2-3,TRBD2,-,TRBV5-1,TGCGCCAGCAGAGGACTAGCGGGGGACCCCACAGATACGCAGTATTTT,CASRGLAGDPTDTQYF
TRBJ2-7,TRBD2,-,TRBV6-5,TGTGCCAGCAGTAAACTAGCGGGAGTCTCCTACGAGCAGTACTTC,CASSKLAGVSYEQYF
TRBJ2-7,-,once,TRBV2,TGTGCCAGCAGTGGACAGGACCCGCTCTACGAGCAGTACTTC,CASSGQDPLYEQYF
TRBJ2-7,-,few,TRBV28,TGTGCCAGCAGAGTACGACTTGTAGGCGAGCAGTACTTC,CASRVRLVGEQYF
TRBJ2-7,-,-,TRBV30,TGTGCCTGGAGTTGGAACAGGGCGGCCAACGAGCAGTACTTC,CAWSWNRAANEQYF
TRBJ2-2,TRBD2,-,TRBV15,TGTGCCACCAGCAGAGACTCTAGCGGTGGGAACACCGGGGAGCTGTTTTTT,CATSRDSSGGNTGELFF
TRBJ2-3,-,-,TRBV7-9,TGTGCCAGCAGCTTTAGGGGGAGGGGCACAGATACGCAGTATTTT,CASSFRGRGTDTQYF
TRBJ2-7,TRBD1,-,TRBV28,TGTGCCAGCAGTTCGACCGGGACAGGCTCCTACGAGCAGTACTTC,CASSSTGTGSYEQYF
TRBJ1-5,-,-,TRBV7-9,TGTGCCAGCAGCTTAGCGCACGGTAATCAGCCCCAGCATTTT,CASSLAHGNQPQHF
TRBJ1-1,-,-,TRBV5-1,TGCGCCAGCAGCTTCGGGACATTGAACACTGAAGCTTTCTTT,CASSFGTLNTEAFF
TRBJ1-2,-,once,TRBV30,TGTGCCTGGAGCGAGTATGGCTACACCTTC,CAWSEYGYTF
TRBJ1-3,-,-,TRBV28,TGTGCCAGCAGTTTGGGGGAGGACACCATATATTTT,CASSLGEDTIYF
TRBJ2-1,TRBD2,-,TRBV7-9,TGTGCCAGCAGCGGACGGACTAGCGGTGCCCTCTACAATGAGCAGTTCTTC,CASSGRTSGALYNEQFF
TRBJ2-1,-,-,TRBV5-8,TGTGCCAGCAGCTCGAGGGTTACAGGGAATGAGCAGTTCTTC,CASSSRVTGNEQFF
TRBJ1-5,-,-,TRBV7-8,TGTGCCAGCAGCCCATTGTGGAGTAGCAATCAGCCCCAGCATTTT,CASSPLWSSNQPQHF
TRBJ2-2,TRBD2,-,TRBV18,TGTGCCAGCTCACCCTCAGGACTAGCCAACACCGGGGAGCTGTTTTTT,CASSPSGLANTGELFF
TRBJ1-5,-,-,TRBV5-1,TGCGCCAGCAGCTTGGCAGGCACTGAAAATCAGCCCCAGCATTTT,CASSLAGTENQPQHF
TRBJ2-5,TRBD2,-,TRBV2,TGTGCCAGCGCCCCCTATCTCTGGACTAGCGAAGAAGAGACCCAGTACTTC,CASAPYLWTSEEETQYF
TRBJ1-5,TRBD1,-,TRBV4-2,TGTGCCAGCAGCCAAGAGGGACAGTATCAGCCCCAGCATTTT,CASSQEGQYQPQHF
TRBJ1-3,TRBD1,few,TRBV5-1,TGCGCCAGCAGCGCCGACAGGGGGCTAGTTCCAAACACCATATATTTT,CASSADRGLVPNTIYF
TRBJ1-2,TRBD1,-,TRBV10-3,TGTGCCATCACCGAGACAGGGTACTATGGCTACACCTTC,CAITETGYYGYTF
TRBJ2-7,-,-,TRBV30,TGTGCCTGGAGCCCCCGCGGGTATCTCTCCGAGCAGTACTTC,CAWSPRGYLSEQYF